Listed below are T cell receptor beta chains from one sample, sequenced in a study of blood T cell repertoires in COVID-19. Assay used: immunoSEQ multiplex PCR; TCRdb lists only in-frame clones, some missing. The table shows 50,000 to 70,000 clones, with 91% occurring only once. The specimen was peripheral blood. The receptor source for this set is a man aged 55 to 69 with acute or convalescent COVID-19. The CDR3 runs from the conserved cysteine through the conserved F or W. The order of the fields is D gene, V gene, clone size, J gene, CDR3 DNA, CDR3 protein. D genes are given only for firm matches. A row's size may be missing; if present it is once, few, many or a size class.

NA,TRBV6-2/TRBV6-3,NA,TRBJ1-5,TGTGCCAGCAGTTACTCGATTCGTTGGGGGCGCAAACAGCCCCAGCATTTT,CASSYSIRWGRKQPQHF
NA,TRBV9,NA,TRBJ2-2,TGTGCCAGCAGCGTAGTCTGGGAAGCGGGCGCGAACACCGGGGAGCTGTTTTTT,CASSVVWEAGANTGELFF
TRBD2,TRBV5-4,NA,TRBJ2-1,TGTGCCACAACCCGGGCGGGCGGGAGCTACAATGAGCAGTTCTTC,CATTRAGGSYNEQFF
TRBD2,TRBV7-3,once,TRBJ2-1,TGTGCCAGCAGCTTAACCCCTAGCGGGAGCGATGAGCAGTTCTTC,CASSLTPSGSDEQFF
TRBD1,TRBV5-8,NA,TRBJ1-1,TGTGCCAGCAGCTCCGGACAGGGAGTGAACACTGAAGCTTTCTTT,CASSSGQGVNTEAFF
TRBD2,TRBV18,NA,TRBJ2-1,TGTGCCAGCTCACCCGGACTAGCGGGAGATCGGTACTCCTACAATGAGCAGTTCTTC,CASSPGLAGDRYSYNEQFF
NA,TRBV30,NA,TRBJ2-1,TGTGCCTGGAGTAGATCGGGAGATGAGCAGTTCTTC,CAWSRSGDEQFF
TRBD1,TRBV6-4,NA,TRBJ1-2,TGTGCCAGCAGTCCTGGGACAGGGGGCCCCGGGGGTAGATATGGCTACACCTTC,CASSPGTGGPGGRYGYTF
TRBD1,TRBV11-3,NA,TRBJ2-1,TGTGCCAGCAGCCTAATGCAGGGGGCCTCCTACAATGAGCAGTTCTTC,CASSLMQGASYNEQFF
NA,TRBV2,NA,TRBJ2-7,TGTGCCAGCAGTGTCAGGTCCGAGCAGTACTTC,CASSVRSEQYF
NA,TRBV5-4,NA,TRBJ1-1,TGTGCCAGCAGCTTGGGACAGCAGAACACTGAAGCTTTCTTT,CASSLGQQNTEAFF
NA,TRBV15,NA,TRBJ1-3,TGTGCCTCGCGGGCGAGCTCTGGAAACACCATATATTTT,CASRASSGNTIYF
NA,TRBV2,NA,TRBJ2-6,TGTGCCAGCAGTGAACGCTCTGGGGCCAACGTCCTGACTTTC,CASSERSGANVLTF
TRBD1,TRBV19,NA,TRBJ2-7,TGTGCCAGTAGTATATCGGGACAGGGCTTGTCCTACGAGCAGTACTTC,CASSISGQGLSYEQYF
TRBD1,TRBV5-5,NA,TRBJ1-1,TGTGCCAGCAGCATCGGACAGGGGAACACTGAAGCTTTCTTT,CASSIGQGNTEAFF
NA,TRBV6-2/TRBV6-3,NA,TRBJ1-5,TGTGCCAGCAGTGGGGCAGGGGAAGTTCAGCCCCAGCATTTT,CASSGAGEVQPQHF
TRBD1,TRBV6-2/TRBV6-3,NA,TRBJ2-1,TGTGCCAGCAGCCGGGACAGGGCCCACAATGAGCAGTTCTTC,CASSRDRAHNEQFF
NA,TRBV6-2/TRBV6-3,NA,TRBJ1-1,TGTGCCAGCAGTTACAGGGGAACCGGGAACACTGAAGCTTTCTTT,CASSYRGTGNTEAFF
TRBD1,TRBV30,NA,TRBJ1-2,TGTGCCTGGAGTGTCGGAGACAGGGGGAACTATGGCTACACCTTC,CAWSVGDRGNYGYTF
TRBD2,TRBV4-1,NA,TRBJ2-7,TGCGCCAGCAGCCCTTGGGGGACTAGCGGGAGTTTGTCCTACGAGCAGTACTTC,CASSPWGTSGSLSYEQYF
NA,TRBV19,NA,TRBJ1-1,TGTGCCAGTAGTATGCAGGGGAGAACCACTGAAGCTTTCTTT,CASSMQGRTTEAFF
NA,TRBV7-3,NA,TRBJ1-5,TGTGCCAGCAGCCCTAGCGGGGGTGGAAGTCAGCCCCAGCATTTT,CASSPSGGGSQPQHF
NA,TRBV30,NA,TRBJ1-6,TGTGCCTGGAAGAGTACGTCCAGCGGGCCCCTCCACTTT,CAWKSTSSGPLHF
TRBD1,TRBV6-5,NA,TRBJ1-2,TGTGCCAGCAGTCCGTCCTCCGGGACAGGAGACTACACCTTC,CASSPSSGTGDYTF
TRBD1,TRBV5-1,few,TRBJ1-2,TGCGCCAGCAGCGCCGGACAGGGGAATGGCTACACCTTC,CASSAGQGNGYTF
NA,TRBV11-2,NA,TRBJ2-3,TGTGCCAGCAGCTTAATGGGAGCAGAGACAGATACGCAGTATTTT,CASSLMGAETDTQYF
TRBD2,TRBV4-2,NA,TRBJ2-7,TGTGCCAGCAGCCAAGAGGTGTATACTAGCGGCTCCTACGAGCAGTACTTC,CASSQEVYTSGSYEQYF
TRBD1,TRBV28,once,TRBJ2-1,TGTGCCAGCAGTCCAGACAGGGGCTCCTACAATGAGCAGTTCTTC,CASSPDRGSYNEQFF
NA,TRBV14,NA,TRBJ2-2,TGTGCCAGCAGCCAATGGGCGTCTGGGGAGCTGTTTTTT,CASSQWASGELFF
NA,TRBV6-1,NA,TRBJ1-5,TGTGCCAGCAGTGACCGCGTTAAACCCCAGCATTTT,CASSDRVKPQHF
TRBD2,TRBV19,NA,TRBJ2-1,TGTGCCGCCGGACTAGCGGGAGCCTATGAGCAGTTCTTC,CAAGLAGAYEQFF
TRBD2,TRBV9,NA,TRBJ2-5,TGTGCCAGCAGCCCTGGGGGGGGGTTCGAAGAGACCCAGTACTTC,CASSPGGGFEETQYF
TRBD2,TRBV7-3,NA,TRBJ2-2,TGTGCCAGCAGCTCAAAGGGGAGGACTAGCGGGAGTCCCGGGGAGCTGTTTTTT,CASSSKGRTSGSPGELFF
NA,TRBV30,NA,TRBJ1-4,TGTGCCTGGACGGGTGCAACTAATGAAAAACTGTTTTTT,CAWTGATNEKLFF
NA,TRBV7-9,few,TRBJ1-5,TGTGCCAGCAGCCTCTTTGGCGGGTCGAGTGGGGATCAGCCCCAGCATTTT,CASSLFGGSSGDQPQHF
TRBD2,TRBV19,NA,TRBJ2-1,TGTGCCAGTAGTAATAGCGGGAGAATCGGTGAGCAGTTCTTC,CASSNSGRIGEQFF
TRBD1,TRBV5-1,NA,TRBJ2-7,TGCGCCAGCACTAGGAAGGGACAGGATGGAGAGCAGTACTTC,CASTRKGQDGEQYF
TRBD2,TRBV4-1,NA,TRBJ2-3,TGCGCCAGCAGCCCGGACACTAGCGGGAGATCAGATACGCAGTATTTT,CASSPDTSGRSDTQYF
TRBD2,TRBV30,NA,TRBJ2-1,TGTGCCTGGAGAAAAGCGGGAGACGGAGAGCAGTTCTTC,CAWRKAGDGEQFF
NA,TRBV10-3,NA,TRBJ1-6,TGTGCCATCGCACGGGATAATTCACCCCTCCACTTT,CAIARDNSPLHF
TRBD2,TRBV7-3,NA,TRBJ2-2,TGTGCCAGCAGCTACCTAGGGCGGGAGGTAGCCGGGGAGCTGTTTTTT,CASSYLGREVAGELFF
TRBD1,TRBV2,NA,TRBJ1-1,TGTGCCAGCAGGGGGGGTTCGACAGGGAACGGTGAAGCTTTCTTT,CASRGGSTGNGEAFF
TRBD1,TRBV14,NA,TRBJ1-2,TGTGCCAGCAGCCAGAGACAGGGGGCCTACACTAACTATGGCTACACCTTC,CASSQRQGAYTNYGYTF
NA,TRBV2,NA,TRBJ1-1,TGTGCCAGCAGCGCAGGCGGGGGTGCGACTGAAGCTTTCTTT,CASSAGGGATEAFF
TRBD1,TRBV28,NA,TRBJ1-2,TGTGCCAGCTGTGACAGGGGGCGATCGGACTATGGCTACACCTTC,CASCDRGRSDYGYTF
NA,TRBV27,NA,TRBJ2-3,TGTGCCAGCAGTCCCCAAGGAGCCGGCACAGATACGCAGTATTTT,CASSPQGAGTDTQYF